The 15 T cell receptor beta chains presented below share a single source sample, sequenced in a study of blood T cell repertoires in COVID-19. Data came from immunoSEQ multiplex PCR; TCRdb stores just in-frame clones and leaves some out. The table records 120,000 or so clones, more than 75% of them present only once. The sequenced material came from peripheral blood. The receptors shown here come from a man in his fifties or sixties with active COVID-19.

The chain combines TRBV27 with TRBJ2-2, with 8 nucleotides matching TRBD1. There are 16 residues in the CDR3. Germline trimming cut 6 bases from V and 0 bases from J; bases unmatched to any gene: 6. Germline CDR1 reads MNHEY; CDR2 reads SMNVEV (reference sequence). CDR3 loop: CASSPRDRPNTGELFF. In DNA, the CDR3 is TGTGCCAGCAGCCCCCGGGACAGGCCGAACACCGGGGAGCTGTTTTTT.

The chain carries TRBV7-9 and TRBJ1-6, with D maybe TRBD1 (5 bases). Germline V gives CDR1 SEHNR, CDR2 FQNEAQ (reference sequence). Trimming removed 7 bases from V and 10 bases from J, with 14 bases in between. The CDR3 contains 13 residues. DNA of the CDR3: TGTGCCAGCACTCGGGGGGGAAACTCACCCCTCCACTTT. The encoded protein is CASTRGGNSPLHF.

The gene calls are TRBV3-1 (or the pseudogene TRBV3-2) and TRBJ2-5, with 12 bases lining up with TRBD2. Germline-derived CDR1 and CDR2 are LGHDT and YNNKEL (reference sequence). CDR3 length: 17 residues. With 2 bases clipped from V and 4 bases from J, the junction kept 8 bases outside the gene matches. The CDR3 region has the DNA TGTGCCAGCAGCCAATCACTAGCGGGAGGTGCGGGAGAGACCCAGTACTTC. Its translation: CASSQSLAGGAGETQYF.

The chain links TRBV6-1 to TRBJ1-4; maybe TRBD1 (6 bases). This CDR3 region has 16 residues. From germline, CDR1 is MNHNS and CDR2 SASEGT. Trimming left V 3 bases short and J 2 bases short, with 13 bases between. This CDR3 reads CASSDEGGVTNEKLFF. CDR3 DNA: TGTGCCAGCAGTGATGAAGGGGGAGTTACTAATGAAAAACTGTTTTTT.

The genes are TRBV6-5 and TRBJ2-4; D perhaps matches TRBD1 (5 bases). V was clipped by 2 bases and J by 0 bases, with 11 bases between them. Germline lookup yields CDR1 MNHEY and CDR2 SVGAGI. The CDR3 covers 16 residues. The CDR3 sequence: CASSYTPTGAKNIQYF. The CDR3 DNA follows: TGTGCCAGCAGTTACACGCCCACAGGAGCCAAAAACATTCAGTACTTC.

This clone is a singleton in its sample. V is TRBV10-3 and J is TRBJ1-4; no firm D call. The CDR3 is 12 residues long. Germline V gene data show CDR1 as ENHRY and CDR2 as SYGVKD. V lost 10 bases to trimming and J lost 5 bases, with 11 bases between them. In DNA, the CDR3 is TGTGCCACCCGAGGCTCAAATGAAAAACTGTTTTTT. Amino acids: CATRGSNEKLFF.

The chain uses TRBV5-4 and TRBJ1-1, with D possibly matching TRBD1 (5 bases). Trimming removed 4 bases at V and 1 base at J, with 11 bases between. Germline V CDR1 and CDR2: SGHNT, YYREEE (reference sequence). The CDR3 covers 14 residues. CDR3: CASSPGLQNTEAFF. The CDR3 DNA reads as TGTGCCAGCAGCCCGGGACTTCAGAACACTGAAGCTTTCTTT.

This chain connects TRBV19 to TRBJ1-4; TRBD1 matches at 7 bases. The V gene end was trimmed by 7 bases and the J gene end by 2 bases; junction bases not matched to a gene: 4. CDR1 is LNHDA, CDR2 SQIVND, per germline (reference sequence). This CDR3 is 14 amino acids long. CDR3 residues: CASTPGQTNEKLFF. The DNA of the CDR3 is TGTGCCAGTACCCCGGGACAGACTAATGAAAAACTGTTTTTT. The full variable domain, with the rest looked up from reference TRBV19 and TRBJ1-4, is DGGITQSPKYLFRKEGQNVTLSCEQNLNHDAMYWYRQDPGQGLRLIYYSQIVNDFQKGDIAEGYSVSREKKESFPLTVTSAQKNPTAFYLCASTPGQTNEKLFFGSGTQLSVL.

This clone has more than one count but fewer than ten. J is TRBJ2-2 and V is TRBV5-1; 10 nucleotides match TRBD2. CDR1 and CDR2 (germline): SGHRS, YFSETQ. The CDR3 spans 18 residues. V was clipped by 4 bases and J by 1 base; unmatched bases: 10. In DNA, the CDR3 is TGCGCCAGCAGCCCGGGACGGAGCGGGAGGGGGAACACCGGGGAGCTGTTTTTT. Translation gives CASSPGRSGRGNTGELFF.

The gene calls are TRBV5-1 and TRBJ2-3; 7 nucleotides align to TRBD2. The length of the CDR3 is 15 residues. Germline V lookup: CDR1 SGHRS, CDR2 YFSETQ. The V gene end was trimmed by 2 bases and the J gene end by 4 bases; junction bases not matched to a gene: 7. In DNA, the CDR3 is TGCGCCAGCAGCTTTGGGGGGAGGGCCGCAGATACGCAGTATTTT. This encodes CASSFGGRAADTQYF.

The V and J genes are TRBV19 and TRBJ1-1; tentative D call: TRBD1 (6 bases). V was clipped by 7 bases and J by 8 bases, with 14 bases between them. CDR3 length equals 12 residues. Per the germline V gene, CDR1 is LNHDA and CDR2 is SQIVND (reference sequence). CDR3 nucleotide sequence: TGTGCCAGTACTCCGAGGGGGGGCGAAGCTTTCTTT. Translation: CASTPRGGEAFF.

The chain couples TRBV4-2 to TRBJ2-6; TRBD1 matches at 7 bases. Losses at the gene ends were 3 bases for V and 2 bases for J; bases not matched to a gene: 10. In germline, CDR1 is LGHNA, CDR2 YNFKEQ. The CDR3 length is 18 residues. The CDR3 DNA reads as TGTGCCAGCAGCCACGCCGGGACAGTTAGGGCTGGGGCCAACGTCCTGACTTTC. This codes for CASSHAGTVRAGANVLTF.

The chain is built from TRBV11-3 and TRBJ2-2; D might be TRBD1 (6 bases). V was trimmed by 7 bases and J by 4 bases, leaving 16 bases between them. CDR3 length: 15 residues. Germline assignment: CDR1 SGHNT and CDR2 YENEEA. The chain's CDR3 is CASMPGEPGTGELFF. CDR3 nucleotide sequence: TGTGCCAGCATGCCAGGGGAGCCGGGCACCGGGGAGCTGTTTTTT.

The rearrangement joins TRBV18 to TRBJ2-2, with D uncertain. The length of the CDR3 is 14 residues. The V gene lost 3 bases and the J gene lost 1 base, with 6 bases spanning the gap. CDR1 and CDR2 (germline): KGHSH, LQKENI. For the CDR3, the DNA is TGTGCCAGCTCACCGCGGCAGAACACCGGGGAGCTGTTTTTT. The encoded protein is CASSPRQNTGELFF.

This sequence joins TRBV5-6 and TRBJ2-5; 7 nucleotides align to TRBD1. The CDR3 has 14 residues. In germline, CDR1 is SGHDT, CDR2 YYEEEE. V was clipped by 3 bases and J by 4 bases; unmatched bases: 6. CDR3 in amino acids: CASSSKTGPETQYF. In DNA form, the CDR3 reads TGTGCCAGCAGCTCCAAGACAGGGCCAGAGACCCAGTACTTC.